This TCR beta chain stems from a study of T cells after somatic rescue of genetic block. The assay was immunoSEQ multiplex PCR, and TCRdb's table has in-frame clones only and misses some. The sample lists about 8,000 clones; roughly 80% were seen once. By share of the sample, this clone is medium-sized (0.01 to 0.1%). Germline V gene data show CDR1 as SGHRS and CDR2 as YFSETQ. V lost 4 bases and J 1 base, leaving 17 bases between the germline ends. This CDR3 contains 16 residues. Sample: peripheral blood mononuclear cells (PBMCs). This chain links TRBV5-1 with TRBJ2-5, with D tentatively TRBD1 (6 bases). This sequence originates from a boy aged 5-17 years. The CDR3, as DNA: TGCGCCAGCAGCGGAACAGGGCTGGCGAGCCAAGAGACCCAGTACTTC. Protein sequence: CASSGTGLASQETQYF.